This TCR beta chain was recorded in a study of T cells in tuberculosis. Specified time point: new active TB diagnosis, blood taken before or within 7 days of starting treatment. Patients were newly diagnosed, HIV-seronegative, and aged 18 or older. As to this clone: Its antigen is unidentified.

Assay used: immunoSEQ multiplex PCR; TCRdb lists only in-frame clones, some missing. The sample lists fewer than 35,000 clones; roughly 88% were seen once. Notes on the study in general: Active tuberculosis alpha repertoires lay closer to GMM-specific TCRs than controls'.

The specimen was PBMCs, collected at tuberculosis diagnosis. The clonotype was recovered from an adult with tuberculosis.

The DNA of the CDR3 is TGTGCCAGCAGTTTCCGAGGGAGCAGGGAGACCCAGTACTTC. Translation: CASSFRGSRETQYF. The gene calls are TRBV28 and TRBJ2-5; D may be TRBD2 (5 bases). The CDR3 is made up of 14 amino acids. The germline V and J ends were trimmed by 3 bases and 5 bases, with 13 bases remaining between them. Germline CDR1 MDHEN, CDR2 SYDVKM.